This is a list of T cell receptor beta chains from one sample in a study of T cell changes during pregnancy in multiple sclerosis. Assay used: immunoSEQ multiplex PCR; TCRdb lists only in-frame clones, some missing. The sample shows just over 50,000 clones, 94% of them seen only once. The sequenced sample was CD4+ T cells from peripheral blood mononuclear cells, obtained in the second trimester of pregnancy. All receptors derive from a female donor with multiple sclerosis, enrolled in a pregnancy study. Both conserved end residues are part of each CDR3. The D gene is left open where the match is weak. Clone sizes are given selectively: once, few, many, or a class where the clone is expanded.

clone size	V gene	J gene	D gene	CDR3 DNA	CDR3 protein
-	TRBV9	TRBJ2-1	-	TGTGCCAGCAGCGCCTGGGGGCTTGCCAATGAGCAGTTCTTC	CASSAWGLANEQFF
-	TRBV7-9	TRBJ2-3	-	TGTGCCAGCAGCTTAGGACAGTACACAGATACGCAGTATTTT	CASSLGQYTDTQYF
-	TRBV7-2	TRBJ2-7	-	TGTGCCAGCAGCCCGCCAGGGAGTAGCGGCAACGAGCAGTACTTC	CASSPPGSSGNEQYF
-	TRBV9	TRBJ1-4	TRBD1	TGTGCCAGCAGCGTAGGGGGGACAGGGGGAAATGAAAAACTGTTTTTT	CASSVGGTGGNEKLFF
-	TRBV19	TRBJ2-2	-	TGTGCCAGTAGTACCACAGGGAGTGGCACCGGGGAGCTGTTTTTT	CASSTTGSGTGELFF
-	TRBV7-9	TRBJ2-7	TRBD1	TGTGCCAGCAGCTCCGGACAGGGCCTCCAGTACTTC	CASSSGQGLQYF
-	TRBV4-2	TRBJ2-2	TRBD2	TGTGCCAGCAGACTAGCGGGGGGTACCGGGGAGCTGTTTTTT	CASRLAGGTGELFF
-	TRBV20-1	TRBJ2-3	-	TGCAGTGCTAGACCCAGAGATACGCAGTATTTT	CSARPRDTQYF
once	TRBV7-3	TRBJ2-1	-	TGTGCCAGCAGCTCACGGACTAATCGGGATGAGCAGTTCTTC	CASSSRTNRDEQFF
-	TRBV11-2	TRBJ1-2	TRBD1	TGTGCCAGCAGTCCCGGGACAGTCGGACTCGTGGCCTACACCTTC	CASSPGTVGLVAYTF
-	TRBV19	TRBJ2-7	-	TGTGCCAGTAGAGACAACAAGATCACCTACGAGCAGTACTTC	CASRDNKITYEQYF
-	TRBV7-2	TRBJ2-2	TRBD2	TGTGCCAGCAGACCGGGGGGGCTGAGGACCGGGGAGCTGTTTTTT	CASRPGGLRTGELFF
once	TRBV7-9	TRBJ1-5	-	TGTGCCAGCAGCCTACAGGAAGGCAACTCTCAGCCCCAGCATTTT	CASSLQEGNSQPQHF
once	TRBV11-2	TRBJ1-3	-	TGTGCCAGCAGCTTAGGCCAGCACTACGCTAACTCTGGAAACACCATATATTTT	CASSLGQHYANSGNTIYF
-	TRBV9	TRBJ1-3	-	TGTGCCAGCAGCCTAGGGAGCGACTCTGGAAACACCATATATTTT	CASSLGSDSGNTIYF
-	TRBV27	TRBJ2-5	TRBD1	TGTGCCAGCAAGGGACAGGGCCTCGGAGAGACCCAGTACTTC	CASKGQGLGETQYF
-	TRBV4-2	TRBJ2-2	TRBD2	TGTGCCAGCAGCCACGAGGGAAGCGGGGTGAACACCGGGGAGCTGTTTTTT	CASSHEGSGVNTGELFF
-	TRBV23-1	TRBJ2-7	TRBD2	TGCGCCAGCCCCAATTCGGGGGGCTACGAGCAGTACTTC	CASPNSGGYEQYF
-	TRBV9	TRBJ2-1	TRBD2	TGTGCCAGCAGCGTCAAAGCGGGGGGCTTTTCGAATGAGCAGTTCTTC	CASSVKAGGFSNEQFF
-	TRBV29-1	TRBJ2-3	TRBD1	TGCAGCGTTGAGTGGCGGGACAGGGCCCTCGGTACGCAGTATTTT	CSVEWRDRALGTQYF
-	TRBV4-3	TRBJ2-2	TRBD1	TGCGCCAGCAGCCCCTCCTCGAGGGGGCACACCGGGGAGCTGTTTTTT	CASSPSSRGHTGELFF
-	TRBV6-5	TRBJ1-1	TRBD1	TGTGCCAGCACCCAGGGGGCGCGAAGGACTGAAGCTTTCTTT	CASTQGARRTEAFF
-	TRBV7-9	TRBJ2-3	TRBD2	TGTGCCAGCAAAATAGGCGGGGGGCATACAGATACGCAGTATTTT	CASKIGGGHTDTQYF
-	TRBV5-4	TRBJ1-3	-	TGTGCCAGCAGCGGTGCCCCGAGCCCTGGAAACACCATATATTTT	CASSGAPSPGNTIYF
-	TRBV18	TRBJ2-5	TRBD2	TGTGCCAGCTCACCACGGAAGCGGGGGAAAGTCCAAGAGACCCAGTACTTC	CASSPRKRGKVQETQYF
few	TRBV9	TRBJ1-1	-	TGTGCCAGCAGCGTAGGCTCACAGTTGAACACTGAAGCTTTCTTT	CASSVGSQLNTEAFF
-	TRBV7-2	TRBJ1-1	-	TGTGCCAGCAGCGTAGGAGGGTCCCTCTCTGAAGCTTTCTTT	CASSVGGSLSEAFF
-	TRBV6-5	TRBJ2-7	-	TGTGCCAGCAGTCCACAGGGCTACGAGCAGTACTTC	CASSPQGYEQYF
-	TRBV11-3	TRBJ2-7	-	TGTGCCAGCAGCTTAGATCGGGTCAGCGAGCAGTACTTC	CASSLDRVSEQYF
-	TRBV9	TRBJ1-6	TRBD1	TGTGCCAGCAGCCTCCGACAGGGTAACAATTCACCCCTCCACTTT	CASSLRQGNNSPLHF
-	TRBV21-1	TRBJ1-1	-	TGTGCCAGCAGCTCCCGAAGGGAGGACAGGGACAAAGTTGAAGCTTTCTTT	CASSSRREDRDKVEAFF
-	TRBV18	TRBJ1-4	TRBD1	TGTGCCAGCTCAAGGACAGGGTACGGTGAAAAACTGTTTTTT	CASSRTGYGEKLFF
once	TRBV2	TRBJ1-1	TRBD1	TGTGCCAGCAGTGATGGGGACAGGGACACTGAAGCTTTCTTT	CASSDGDRDTEAFF